This T cell receptor beta chain was retrieved from a study of T cell changes during pregnancy in multiple sclerosis. The assay was immunoSEQ multiplex PCR, and TCRdb's table has in-frame clones only and misses some. The sample carries some 38,000 clones, about 90% recorded once. Losses at the gene ends were 8 bases for V and 5 bases for J; bases not matched to a gene: 10. The length of the CDR3 is 13 residues. Germline CDR1 is GTSNPN and CDR2 is SVGIG (reference sequence). The V and J genes are TRBV30 and TRBJ2-5; the match to TRBD1 covers 8 bases. This material consisted of CD4+ T cells from peripheral blood mononuclear cells, taken in the second trimester of pregnancy. The clonotype originates from a female donor in good health, enrolled as a control in a pregnancy study. In DNA form, the CDR3 reads TGTGCCCGGGGGAGGACAGGGAGCGAGACCCAGTACTTC. Protein product: CARGRTGSETQYF.